The 13 T cell receptor beta chains below were found in one sample sequenced in a study of human T cells and chemical hapten exposure. Time point defined: patch test 1, 2 weeks after DPC sensitization. Treatment described: therapeutic diphenylcyclopropenone sensitization with weekly scalp DPC. TCRdb used MiXCR to reprocess the RACE reads, holding one entry per CDR3 protein. The table records about 80,000 distinct CDR3 sequences, under 13% of them present only once. This material consisted of whole blood, taken in connection with sensitization to the hapten diphenylcyclopropenone (DPC). These TCRs come from a woman in her forties or fifties with alopecia areata. Some clones in this sample may be carry-over from other donors' samples.

This clonotype came up many times. The rearrangement uses TRBV7-3 and TRBJ2-1; TRBD2 matches 10 bases. Germline V gene sequence: CDR1 SGHTA, CDR2 FQGTGA. V trimming: 4 bases; J trimming: 9 bases; junction bases outside the gene matches: 9. The CDR3 has 15 amino acids. The CDR3 region has the DNA TGTGCCAGCAGCTCCTTAGCGGGAGGTGCTAGTGAGCAGTTCTTC. It codes for CASSSLAGGASEQFF.

The chain is built from TRBV28 and TRBJ1-2; D is unresolved. Germline V gene sequence: CDR1 MDHEN, CDR2 SYDVKM. The CDR3 runs to 13 residues. Trimming left V 8 bases short and J 5 bases short, with 15 bases between. The chain's CDR3 is CASEKGDGYGYTF. The CDR3 DNA reads as TGTGCCAGCGAGAAGGGCGATGGGTATGGCTACACCTTC.

This clonotype has just a few counts. The chain recombines TRBV3-1 with TRBJ2-7; D is uncertain. Germline lookup yields CDR1 LGHDT and CDR2 YNNKEL (reference sequence). Trimming stripped 2 bases from V and 6 bases from J, with 11 bases between. The CDR3 is 13 amino acids. The CDR3 is CASSQLGSSEQYF. The CDR3 nucleotides are TGTGCCAGCAGCCAACTAGGGTCCAGCGAGCAGTACTTC.

This clonotype showed up many times. V is TRBV28 and J is TRBJ1-3, with D tentatively TRBD1 (5 bases). This CDR3 region has 15 residues. Germline V CDR1 and CDR2: MDHEN, SYDVKM. Trimming left V 6 bases short and J 0 bases short, with 12 bases between. Here the CDR3 reads CASRAGRLSGNTIYF. DNA of the CDR3: TGTGCCAGCAGAGCGGGACGGCTCTCTGGAAACACCATATATTTT.

This clonotype has a count of ten or more. This rearrangement joins TRBV18 to TRBJ2-1; 9 bases are a match to TRBD2. J was trimmed by 9 bases and V by 4 bases; bases with no gene match: 13. This CDR3 contains 16 residues. CDR1 is KGHSH and CDR2 is LQKENI in the germline V gene. In nucleotides, the CDR3 is TGTGCCAGCTCACGTTCCGGGACTAGCTGGGGCACTGAGCAGTTCTTC. Its translation: CASSRSGTSWGTEQFF.

This clonotype turned up a few times. This rearrangement joins TRBV12-3 or TRBV12-4 to TRBJ2-2; D is perhaps TRBD1 or TRBD2 (5 bases each). V dropped 5 bases and J dropped 0 bases, with 10 bases sitting between them. The CDR3 has 15 residues. The CDR3 DNA sequence: TGTGCCAGCAGTGTACTAGGGGCGAACACCGGGGAGCTGTTTTTT. Translated, it gives CASSVLGANTGELFF.

This clonotype was found a few times. The chain links TRBV14 to TRBJ1-2; no firm D call. CDR1 and CDR2 (germline): SGHDN, FVKESK. Deletions cut 3 bases from V and 4 bases from J, with 9 bases between. There are 13 residues in the CDR3. The DNA of the CDR3 is TGTGCCAGCAGCCATAGAGCGTCCTATGGCTACACCTTC. Translating gives CASSHRASYGYTF.

This clonotype has more than one count but fewer than ten. The chain recombines TRBV29-1 with TRBJ1-2, with TRBD1 matching over 10 bases. Germline-derived CDR1 and CDR2 are SQVTM and ANQGSEA. The CDR3 loop spans 13 amino acids. Unmatched junction bases numbered 2, after V lost 3 bases and J lost 4 bases. CDR3 in amino acids: CSVDRTGGYGYTF. The DNA for the CDR3 is TGCAGCGTTGACCGGACAGGGGGCTATGGCTACACCTTC.

This clonotype was recorded at least ten times. J is TRBJ2-3 and V is TRBV10-3; TRBD2 matches 13 bases. From germline, CDR1 is ENHRY and CDR2 SYGVKD. CDR3 length: 14 amino acids. V shed 11 bases and J 3 bases; nucleotides not matched to a gene: 5. CDR3 residues: CASGLAGATDTQYF. The CDR3 nucleotides are TGTGCCTCCGGACTAGCGGGAGCGACAGATACGCAGTATTTT.

This rearrangement joins TRBV7-3 to TRBJ1-6; TRBD1 matches 7 bases. J was trimmed by 11 bases and V by 4 bases; bases with no gene match: 11. The CDR3 is made up of 15 amino acids. The V gene's germline CDR1 is SGHTA and CDR2 FQGTGA. The CDR3 spells CASSSATGKVTPLHF. The DNA of the CDR3 is TGTGCCAGCAGCTCTGCGACAGGGAAAGTTACACCCCTCCACTTT.

The chain employs TRBV6-1 and TRBJ2-3; D might be TRBD2 (6 bases). With 4 bases removed from V and 4 bases from J, the gap between germline ends came to 15 bases. The CDR3 runs to 15 residues. Germline V gene lookup returns CDR1 MNHNS and CDR2 SASEGT. The CDR3 DNA reads TGTGCCAGCAGTGTGGAGCGGGTAGGCCCAGATACGCAGTATTTT. Encoded protein: CASSVERVGPDTQYF.

This clonotype was picked up a small number of times. This chain uses TRBV7-3 with TRBJ2-3, with TRBD2 identical over 7 bases. Germline CDR1 SGHTA, CDR2 FQGTGA. V lost 3 bases and J lost 0; bases outside the gene matches: 6. There are 16 residues in the CDR3. The CDR3 sequence is CASSLLPAGSTDTQYF. The CDR3, as DNA: TGTGCCAGCAGCTTGCTCCCAGCGGGGAGCACAGATACGCAGTATTTT.

For the CDR3, the DNA is TGTGCCAGCAGCCAAGGGGGAGTTTCCTACGAGCAGTACTTC. Its protein is CASSQGGVSYEQYF. This chain joins TRBV3-1 and TRBJ2-7; the D gene is possibly TRBD2 (5 bases). V was trimmed by 1 base and J by 1 base, leaving 8 bases between them. Germline CDR1 LGHDT, CDR2 YNNKEL (reference sequence). This CDR3 comprises 14 residues.